The sequence of this TCR beta chain was determined in a study of shared clonotypes between healthy human individuals. Notes on this clone: As yet, its antigen is unknown.

It was on ten immunoSEQ deep assay plates that unsorted PBMC DNA was sequenced. Original analysis: Filtering differed since immunoSEQ provided only junctions, with no quality scores. Here immunoSEQ multiplex PCR was the method, and the copy in TCRdb shows in-frame clones only, minus some. V, J and clone size derive from that table, while D and trimming were established from the DNA sequence. The sample records more than 400,000 clones, over 70% being singletons. This CDR3 spans 12 amino acids. Germline V gene data show CDR1 as LNHNV and CDR2 as YYDKDF (reference sequence). Trimming shortened V by 3 bases and J by 6 bases, and 5 bases separated the two germline ends. Donors were healthy HIV-negative adults without recent acute infections or vaccinations. Study results and limitations: An expected dependence of interdonor clonotype sharing on sequencing depth was noted.

Sequencing was done on a sample of PBMCs. The rearrangement joins TRBV15 to TRBJ1-4, with D possibly TRBD1 on 5 matching bases. This TCR was recovered from a middle-aged woman in good health. Some clones in this sample may be carry-over from other donors' samples. CDR3 protein: CATSRGDEKLFF. CDR3 DNA sequence: TGTGCCACCAGCAGGGGGGATGAAAAACTGTTTTTT.